This TCR beta chain was sequenced in a study of blood T cell repertoires in COVID-19. For the study at large: Some COVID-19 samples were acute and others convalescent; all came from the United States, Italy and Spain. The analysed material was cDNA or gDNA that came from T cells, B-cell-depleted T cells, or PBMCs.

Original handling: Amplifying reference gene primers gave estimates of nucleated cell counts. Repertoires were generated with immunoSEQ multiplex PCR, while TCRdb's copy carries only in-frame clones and drops some. V and J calls and clone size are as listed in that table; D and trimming were resolved from the DNA. The sample has 200,000 to 250,000 clones, roughly 81% seen once. Between the trimmed V and J ends, which lost 4 bases and 11 bases, there was a span of 11 bases. There are 11 residues in the CDR3. Germline CDR1 and CDR2: SGHTA and FQGNSA. The V and J genes are TRBV7-2 and TRBJ1-1; tentatively, D is TRBD1 (5 bases). This clonotype was obtained from a man aged 35-49 years with acute or convalescent COVID-19. The material sequenced was peripheral blood. The CDR3 DNA is TGTGCCAGCAGCTCAGGGATTCTGGCTTTCTTT. Encoded protein: CASSSGILAFF.